Below are 21 T cell receptor beta chains sequenced from a single sample in a study of cytomegalovirus exposure and HLA in healthy donors (TCRdb year 2017). Libraries came from the immunoSEQ multiplex PCR assay. The multiplex PCR relied on a mix of 60 forward primers for TCR Vbeta segments and 13 reverse primers for TCR Jbeta segments. TCRdb stores this immuneACCESS table with in-frame sequences only. Part of the clones is absent; in the studies checked, under half of the shortfall reflects unresolved V genes, and no reason is known for the rest. This sample lists 95,000 to 130,000 clones; around two thirds were detected once. More than 8% of the sample goes to the ten largest clones. What was sequenced was PBMCs. These receptors were obtained from a middle-aged woman in good health and CMV-seropositive.

This clone was counted a few times. This sequence joins TRBV4-3 and TRBJ1-2; weak D call: TRBD1 (6 bases). The CDR3 has 15 residues. Germline-derived CDR1 and CDR2 are LGHNA and YSLEER. V lost 4 bases and J lost 5, with 17 bases in between. CDR3 sequence: CASSRLGAGSYGYTF. The CDR3 bases are TGCGCCAGCAGCCGGCTGGGGGCAGGTTCGTATGGCTACACCTTC.

This clone has only one observation. The chain employs TRBV12-5 and TRBJ1-1; D ambiguous. This CDR3 comprises 14 residues. CDR1 LGHNT and CDR2 FRNRAP come from the germline V gene. Trimming removed 8 bases from V and 0 bases from J, with 13 bases in between. The CDR3 loop reads CASQEGFMNTEAFF. For the CDR3, the DNA is TGTGCTAGTCAGGAGGGATTTATGAACACTGAAGCTTTCTTT.

This chain uses TRBV28 with TRBJ1-5; D is unresolved. The V end was cut by 8 bases, the J end by 4 bases, with 18 bases between. The CDR3 has 15 amino acids. From germline, CDR1 is MDHEN and CDR2 SYDVKM. The CDR3 loop is CASRPWALSNQPQHF. DNA for the CDR3: TGTGCCAGCCGCCCCTGGGCTCTAAGTAATCAGCCCCAGCATTTT.

Details on this clone: Its ends do not fully match the called genes, so a read error is possible. This sequence joins TRBV7-9 and TRBJ2-6; D possibly corresponds to TRBD2 (6 bases). Germline-derived CDR1 and CDR2 are SEHNR and FQNEAQ (reference sequence). CDR3 length equals 17 residues. The CDR3 bases are TGTTCCAGCAGCTCCACCCGGGGGATGACTGGGGCCAACGTCCTGACTTTC. Its protein product is CSSSSTRGMTGANVLTF. The full variable domain, its missing parts supplied by reference TRBV7-9 and TRBJ2-6, is DTGVSQNPRHKITKRGQNVTFRCDPISEHNRLYWYRQTLGQGPEFLTYFQNEAQLEKSRLLSDRFSAERPKGSFSTLEIQRTEQGDSAMYLCSSSSTRGMTGANVLTFGAGSRLTVL.

The gene calls are TRBV18 and TRBJ2-7; 7 positions match TRBD1. The ends lost 3 bases at V and 1 base at J; junction bases unmatched: 0. This CDR3 has 13 residues. Per the germline V gene, CDR1 is KGHSH and CDR2 is LQKENI. CDR3 protein: CASSPGQSYEQYF. The CDR3 DNA reads TGTGCCAGCTCACCGGGACAGTCCTACGAGCAGTACTTC.

This clone has just a few counts. The chain links TRBV11-2 to TRBJ1-1, with D possibly matching TRBD1 (5 bases). Germline CDR1 reads SGHAT; CDR2 reads FQNNGV. The V gene lost 4 bases and the J gene lost 5 bases, with 14 bases spanning the gap. The CDR3 totals 14 residues. CDR3 DNA sequence: TGTGCCAGCAGCTCTGTTCGGGGGAGGACTGAAGCTTTCTTT. Protein product: CASSSVRGRTEAFF.

V usage is TRBV15 and J usage is TRBJ2-7, with 9 bases fitting TRBD1. The CDR3 consists of 14 residues. V trimming: 5 bases; J trimming: 2 bases; junction bases outside the gene matches: 4. The V gene's germline CDR1 is LNHNV and CDR2 YYDKDF (reference sequence). Here the CDR3 reads CATSVGTGTYEQYF. In DNA, the CDR3 is TGTGCCACCAGCGTCGGGACAGGGACCTACGAGCAGTACTTC.

The chain couples TRBV4-2 to TRBJ2-7, with a weak D call TRBD1 (6 bases). Germline V gives CDR1 LGHNA, CDR2 YNFKEQ. Trimming shortened V by 1 base and J by 3 bases, and 10 bases separated the two germline ends. The CDR3 runs to 14 residues. CDR3 nucleotides: TGTGCCAGCAGCCAAGCTGGGGACAACTACGAGCAGTACTTC. This encodes CASSQAGDNYEQYF.

V gene TRBV28 combines with J gene TRBJ2-7; TRBD2 matches at 9 bases. Germline CDR1 and CDR2: MDHEN and SYDVKM. The CDR3 covers 17 residues. V trimming: 3 bases; J trimming: 1 base; junction bases outside the gene matches: 10. The CDR3 reads CASSLTIGLALSYEQYF. As DNA, the CDR3 is TGTGCCAGCAGTTTGACGATAGGACTAGCGCTATCCTACGAGCAGTACTTC.

J is TRBJ2-3 and V is TRBV27; 8 bases map to TRBD2. CDR1 and CDR2 from the germline V gene are MNHEY and SMNVEV (reference sequence). CDR3 size: 17 residues. V shed 5 bases and J 0 bases; nucleotides not matched to a gene: 10. The CDR3, as DNA: TGTGCCAGCAGTAAGCTCCGACTAGCGCAAAGCACAGATACGCAGTATTTT. This gives the protein CASSKLRLAQSTDTQYF.

This sequence joins TRBV18 and TRBJ1-1, with 7 nucleotides matching TRBD1. Trimming cost V 2 bases and J 1 base; bases outside gene matches: 1. Germline CDR1 reads KGHSH; CDR2 reads LQKENI. This CDR3 has 14 residues. The CDR3 spells CASSPNRGNTEAFF. The CDR3 DNA is TGTGCCAGCTCACCAAACAGGGGGAACACTGAAGCTTTCTTT.

CDR3 residues: CSAYGQGPYEQYF. The CDR3, as DNA: TGCAGCGCTTATGGACAGGGACCCTACGAGCAGTACTTC. This rearrangement joins TRBV29-1 to TRBJ2-7, with TRBD1 matching over 8 bases. Germline values: CDR1 SQVTM, CDR2 ANQGSEA. With 7 bases clipped from V and 2 bases from J, the junction kept 7 bases outside the gene matches. This CDR3 comprises 13 residues.

The rearrangement links TRBV6-1 to TRBJ2-2; 13 bases map to TRBD2. Unmatched junction bases numbered 6, after V lost 6 bases and J lost 11 bases. The germline V gene has CDR1 MNHNS and CDR2 SASEGT. This CDR3 has 14 residues. DNA for the CDR3: TGTGCCAGCAGACAGACTAGCGGGGGGACCGAGCTGTTTTTT. Translated, it gives CASRQTSGGTELFF.

The rearrangement links TRBV5-6 to TRBJ2-1; 8 nucleotides align to TRBD1. CDR3 length: 17 residues. Trimming took 0 bases from V and 7 from J; bases not matched to a gene: 12. Germline-derived CDR1 and CDR2 are SGHDT and YYEEEE. CDR3 sequence: CASSLAGGQGAQNEQFF. DNA for the CDR3: TGTGCCAGCAGCTTGGCTGGCGGGCAGGGGGCACAAAATGAGCAGTTCTTC.

The gene calls are TRBV29-1 and TRBJ1-2, with 10 bases fitting TRBD1. This CDR3 is 15 amino acids long. The V segment lost 4 bases and the J segment 6 bases; nucleotides outside the gene matches: 11. Germline V gene sequence: CDR1 SQVTM, CDR2 ANQGSEA. The CDR3 spells CSVVTGGSVSDGYTF. In DNA form, the CDR3 reads TGCAGCGTTGTGACAGGGGGCTCGGTATCGGATGGCTACACCTTC.

This clone was detected once. This rearrangement joins TRBV4-3 to TRBJ2-5; D might be TRBD2 (6 bases). V was clipped by 1 base and J by 0 bases, with 12 bases between them. CDR3 length: 16 amino acids. Germline CDR1 reads LGHNA; CDR2 reads YSLEER. The CDR3 bases are TGCGCCAGCAGCCAAGCTCCGGGGGAGTACCAAGAGACCCAGTACTTC. Translated, it gives CASSQAPGEYQETQYF.

This chain links TRBV15 with TRBJ1-2; the D gene is possibly TRBD1 (5 bases). Germline values: CDR1 LNHNV, CDR2 YYDKDF (reference sequence). Trimming took off 1 base at V and 8 bases at J, with 32 bases between the two ends. This CDR3 contains 20 residues. The CDR3 sequence is CATSRALNTHTGGSVPGYTF. The CDR3 nucleotides read TGTGCCACCAGCAGAGCACTAAACACCCATACGGGGGGATCAGTCCCCGGCTACACCTTC.

This clone was seen a handful of times. As DNA, the CDR3 is TGTGCCAGCAGTTTTAATGGGGGCGTGGACGGGGAGACCCAGTACTTC. Translated: CASSFNGGVDGETQYF. This rearrangement joins TRBV28 to TRBJ2-5; possibly TRBD1 for D (6 bases). Per germline, CDR1 MDHEN and CDR2 SYDVKM. Trimming shortened V by 3 bases and J by 5 bases, and 19 bases separated the two germline ends. This CDR3 contains 16 residues.

The J gene is TRBJ1-1, the V gene TRBV18; D not resolved. The V end was cut by 3 bases, the J end by 0 bases, with 5 bases between. Germline CDR1 and CDR2: KGHSH and LQKENI. The CDR3 spans 13 residues. CDR3 in amino acids: CASSPTLNTEAFF. CDR3 coding DNA: TGTGCCAGCTCACCGACACTGAACACTGAAGCTTTCTTT.

The chain couples TRBV5-6 to TRBJ2-7; TRBD1 matches at 9 bases. With 0 bases clipped from V and 6 bases from J, the junction kept 4 bases outside the gene matches. Germline lookup yields CDR1 SGHDT and CDR2 YYEEEE. The CDR3 contains 14 residues. The CDR3 region has the DNA TGTGCCAGCAGCTTGGGTGGGACAGGGTCCGAGCAGTACTTC. Its translation: CASSLGGTGSEQYF.

The chain joins TRBV21-1 to TRBJ2-1; TRBD1, the table's D call, was not compared with the DNA. TRBV21-1 has pseudogene status. This CDR3 has 15 residues. CDR3 sequence reads: CASNDRGPPGCEQFF. In DNA, the CDR3 is TGTGCCAGCAACGACAGGGGGCCGCCGGGTTGTGAGCAGTTCTTC.